Listed below are T cell receptor beta chains from one sample, sequenced in a study of T cells after yellow fever vaccination. A single record per CDR3 protein comes from TCRdb applying MiXCR to the 5' RACE reads. The sample holds 450,000 to 600,000 distinct CDR3 sequences, roughly 17% seen once. The sample in question was PBMCs, obtained about 5 days after the first yellow fever vaccination. These receptors all come from a man between 18 and 35 years old who received the YFV17D yellow fever vaccine. CDR3s include the opening cysteine and the closing phenylalanine or tryptophan. D genes are given only for firm matches. Size values are once, few and many counts, or a class for expanded clones, and some rows have none.

. | TRBJ2-7 | TRBD1 | TRBV7-3 | CASSVTGGEYYEQYF | TGTGCCAGCAGCGTTACAGGGGGCGAATACTACGAGCAGTACTTC
few | TRBJ2-5 | . | TRBV5-8 | CASSFGGDEETQYF | TGTGCCAGCAGCTTCGGGGGAGATGAGGAGACCCAGTACTTC
few | TRBJ2-3 | . | TRBV6-1 | CASSPYRDGTDTQYF | TGTGCCAGCAGCCCTTACAGGGATGGCACAGATACGCAGTATTTT
. | TRBJ2-7 | . | TRBV30 | CAWSGGLATYEQYF | TGTGCCTGGAGTGGGGGGCTAGCGACCTACGAGCAGTACTTC
. | TRBJ2-7 | TRBD1 | TRBV20-1 | CSARLPGGGGSYEQYF | TGCAGTGCTAGATTACCAGGGGGCGGTGGCTCCTACGAGCAGTACTTC
. | TRBJ2-3 | TRBD2 | TRBV6-2/TRBV6-3 | CASRIAGAADTQYF | TGTGCCAGCAGAATAGCGGGGGCCGCAGATACGCAGTATTTT
few | TRBJ2-3 | TRBD1 | TRBV29-1 | CSVGGLPGQITDTQYF | TGCAGCGTTGGGGGTCTACCGGGACAGATAACAGATACGCAGTATTTT
few | TRBJ1-2 | TRBD1 | TRBV29-1 | CSVAGQGWDYGYTF | TGCAGCGTTGCTGGACAGGGCTGGGACTATGGCTACACCTTC
few | TRBJ2-2 | . | TRBV29-1 | CSVVAGELFF | TGCAGCGTTGTTGCTGGGGAGCTGTTTTTT
. | TRBJ1-2 | . | TRBV5-1 | CASSSTGRAAYGYTF | TGCGCCAGCAGCTCTACAGGGAGGGCGGCGTATGGCTACACCTTC
. | TRBJ1-2 | . | TRBV7-2 | CASSNQGNGYTF | TGTGCCAGCAGCAACCAGGGAAATGGCTACACCTTC
. | TRBJ2-3 | TRBD2 | TRBV7-3 | CASSFGTSGSDTQYF | TGTGCCAGCAGCTTTGGGACTAGCGGGTCGGATACGCAGTATTTT
. | TRBJ1-2 | TRBD1 | TRBV6-5 | CASSYSRDRASGYTF | TGTGCCAGCAGTTACTCGAGGGACAGGGCGTCTGGCTACACCTTC
few | TRBJ1-3 | . | TRBV7-2 | CASSLGGGNSGNTIYF | TGTGCCAGCAGCTTAGGCGGCGGAAACTCTGGAAACACCATATATTTT
. | TRBJ2-2 | TRBD2 | TRBV11-1 | CASSRTRGATFTSGELFF | TGTGCCAGCAGCCGGACGCGGGGGGCAACTTTTACTTCGGGGGAGCTGTTTTTT
. | TRBJ2-2 | TRBD1 | TRBV7-2 | CASSLTGRFNTGDLFF | TGTGCCAGCAGCTTGACAGGGCGGTTTAACACCGGGGATCTGTTTTTT
few | TRBJ1-1 | . | TRBV9 | CASSIRPSTTEAFF | TGTGCCAGCAGCATCAGGCCAAGCACGACTGAAGCTTTCTTT
few | TRBJ2-5 | TRBD2 | TRBV7-2 | CASSYARAGEETQYF | TGTGCCAGCAGCTACGCGCGGGCGGGGGAAGAGACCCAGTACTTC
. | TRBJ2-5 | TRBD1 | TRBV29-1 | CSVGRTGTGKRETQYF | TGCAGCGTTGGCCGAACCGGGACAGGGAAAAGAGAGACCCAGTACTTC
few | TRBJ2-2 | . | TRBV5-1 | CASSPVLNTGELFF | TGCGCCAGCAGCCCGGTGTTAAACACCGGGGAGCTGTTTTTT
few | TRBJ1-1 | . | TRBV12-3/TRBV12-4 | CASSLELGNTEAFF | TGTGCCAGCAGTTTAGAATTAGGAAACACTGAAGCTTTCTTT
. | TRBJ2-7 | . | TRBV5-1 | CASSLELPSYEQYF | TGCGCCAGCAGCCTGGAGCTTCCCTCCTACGAGCAGTACTTC
. | TRBJ2-3 | . | TRBV30 | CAWSASDTQYF | TGTGCCTGGAGTGCTAGTGATACGCAGTATTTT
. | TRBJ2-2 | . | TRBV4-1 | CASSQGLNTGELFF | TGCGCCAGCAGCCAAGGACTAAACACCGGGGAGCTGTTTTTT
few | TRBJ2-5 | . | TRBV5-1 | CASSSDSNQETQYF | TGCGCCAGCAGTTCGGACAGCAATCAAGAGACCCAGTACTTC
. | TRBJ2-7 | . | TRBV6-4 | CASQDLEGYEQYF | TGTGCCAGCCAAGACCTTGAGGGCTACGAGCAGTACTTC
. | TRBJ2-7 | TRBD1 | TRBV12-3/TRBV12-4 | CASSPAGTGFHEQYF | TGTGCCAGCAGTCCCGCCGGGACAGGGTTCCACGAGCAGTACTTC
. | TRBJ1-4 | . | TRBV3-1 | CASSPGGSALKKLFF | TGTGCCAGCAGCCCCGGCGGCTCAGCATTAAAAAAACTGTTTTTT
. | TRBJ1-2 | TRBD1 | TRBV6-5 | CASSYPPQGARSYGYTF | TGTGCCAGCAGTTACCCCCCGCAGGGGGCGCGAAGCTATGGCTACACCTTC